One sample yielded the 28 T cell receptor beta chains listed below, sequenced in a study of blood T cell repertoires in COVID-19. Clones were read by immunoSEQ multiplex PCR, and TCRdb kept only the in-frame ones, dropping some. The data show a few hundred thousand clones, roughly 87% seen once. Sequences were obtained from PBMCs or T cells enriched from blood (not recorded which). The origin of the receptors is a woman aged 30 to 39 who had recovered from COVID-19.

The J gene is TRBJ1-5, the V gene TRBV2; the D gene is possibly TRBD1 (5 bases). V lost 9 bases, J lost 2 bases, and 17 bases lay in between. CDR1 and CDR2 from the germline V gene are SNHLY and FYNNEI. CDR3 length equals 15 residues. CDR3 DNA: TGTGCCAGTATGGGCCTGGCAGGGCGCAATCAGCCCCAGCATTTT. Encoded protein: CASMGLAGRNQPQHF.

The chain combines TRBV19 with TRBJ2-7; D is perhaps TRBD1 (5 bases). The CDR3 is 13 amino acids. Germline V CDR1 and CDR2: LNHDA, SQIVND (reference sequence). The V and J ends lost 0 bases and 6 bases respectively, with 9 bases between them. The CDR3 reads CASSIEQGSEQYF. The CDR3 nucleotides are TGTGCCAGTAGTATAGAGCAGGGATCCGAGCAGTACTTC.

The CDR3 sequence: CASRRTGAEQFF. CDR3 DNA: TGTGCCAGCAGGAGGACAGGGGCCGAGCAGTTCTTC. This chain joins TRBV6-5 and TRBJ2-1; 9 bases agree with TRBD1. The CDR3 has 12 amino acids. Per germline, CDR1 MNHEY and CDR2 SVGAGI. Trimming at V came to 6 bases and at J to 10 bases, leaving 4 bases not matched to a gene.

This clone is a singleton in its sample. The chain links TRBV27 to TRBJ1-6; D unresolved. The germline gives CDR1 MNHEY, CDR2 SMNVEV (reference sequence). The CDR3 consists of 14 residues. Trimming took off 7 bases at V and 10 bases at J, with 17 bases between the two ends. CDR3 nucleotide sequence: TGTGCCAGCACCCAAAGGCAGGATCGGTCACCCCTCCACTTT. Translated, it gives CASTQRQDRSPLHF.

The rearrangement uses TRBV29-1 and TRBJ1-2; 10 bases fit TRBD1. The junction had 1 base not matched to a gene; V was cut back by 6 bases and J by 3 bases. Germline CDR1 SQVTM, CDR2 ANQGSEA. The CDR3 covers 12 residues. CDR3 sequence (DNA): TGCAGCGTCGGACAGGGGGACTATGGCTACACCTTC. As protein: CSVGQGDYGYTF.

This chain links TRBV27 with TRBJ2-2; perhaps TRBD2 as D (5 bases). Germline V gene sequence: CDR1 MNHEY, CDR2 SMNVEV (reference sequence). The ends were cut back, 5 bases at V and 7 bases at J, with 14 bases in the middle. There are 14 residues in the CDR3. CDR3 coding DNA: TGTGCCAGCAGTCCCCAGAGCCGGGGCGGGGAGCTGTTTTTT. Translating gives CASSPQSRGGELFF.

The chain uses TRBV27 and TRBJ1-6; weak D call: TRBD1 (5 bases). This CDR3 has 14 residues. With 5 bases removed from V and 6 bases from J, the gap between germline ends came to 11 bases. Germline values: CDR1 MNHEY, CDR2 SMNVEV (reference sequence). CDR3 sequence (DNA): TGTGCCAGCAGTCCAGGGATCGCTAATTCACCCCTCCACTTT. This sequence encodes CASSPGIANSPLHF.

J is TRBJ1-4 and V is TRBV27, with D unclear. Trimming left V 3 bases short and J 3 bases short, with 11 bases between. The V gene's germline CDR1 is MNHEY and CDR2 SMNVEV (reference sequence). This CDR3 region has 15 residues. CDR3 coding DNA: TGTGCCAGCAGTTTCGTAGGTACAGCTAATGAAAAACTGTTTTTT. Its protein product is CASSFVGTANEKLFF.

The chain combines TRBV7-3 with TRBJ2-1, with TRBD2 matching over 10 bases. CDR3 length: 15 amino acids. Germline V gives CDR1 SGHTA, CDR2 FQGTGA. Germline trimming cut 2 bases from V and 6 bases from J; bases unmatched to any gene: 4. Written as DNA, the CDR3 is TGTGCCAGCAGCTTAGCACTAGCGGGGCCCAATGAGCAGTTCTTC. Amino acid sequence: CASSLALAGPNEQFF.

This clone appeared a few times. The chain is built from TRBV18 and TRBJ2-7; possible D gene TRBD2, 5 bases. There are 14 residues in the CDR3. Trimming removed 6 bases from V and 2 bases from J, with 14 bases in between. Per the germline V gene, CDR1 is KGHSH and CDR2 is LQKENI. Written as DNA, the CDR3 is TGTGCCAGCTCCCCCGCGAGCGGTCCCTACGAGCAGTACTTC. It codes for CASSPASGPYEQYF. The full variable domain, completed using reference TRBV18 and TRBJ2-7, is NAGVMQNPRHLVRRRGQEARLRCSPMKGHSHVYWYRQLPEEGLKFMVYLQKENIIDESGMPKERFSAEFPKEGPSILRIQQVVRGDSAAYFCASSPASGPYEQYFGPGTRLTVT.

This chain uses TRBV28 with TRBJ1-2, with D perhaps TRBD1 (5 bases). Germline loops: CDR1 MDHEN, CDR2 SYDVKM. This CDR3 contains 12 residues. The V gene lost 5 bases and the J gene lost 8 bases, with 12 bases spanning the gap. In DNA, the CDR3 is TGTGCCAGCAGTGTCAGGGCGCTCGGCTACACCTTC. This encodes CASSVRALGYTF.

The chain carries TRBV19 and TRBJ1-5; D is undetermined. The CDR3 consists of 15 residues. Deletions cut 5 bases from V and 3 bases from J, with 14 bases between. Germline V gene lookup returns CDR1 LNHDA and CDR2 SQIVND (reference sequence). CDR3 amino acids: CASSWGAHTNQPQHF. Written as DNA, the CDR3 is TGTGCCAGTAGTTGGGGAGCACACACCAATCAGCCCCAGCATTTT.

The chain recombines TRBV5-4 with TRBJ2-3; 8 bases fit TRBD2. Germline lookup yields CDR1 SGHNT and CDR2 YYREEE (reference sequence). The CDR3 contains 17 residues. J gave up 2 bases and V 3 bases, and 11 bases lay outside the gene matches. In DNA, the CDR3 is TGTGCCAGCAGCTGGGGTCCCGCGGGAGGCTACACAGATACGCAGTATTTT. Amino acid sequence: CASSWGPAGGYTDTQYF.

The CDR3 loop reads CASSFLGEAGREAFF. CDR3 bases: TGTGCCAGCAGTTTTCTAGGGGAGGCCGGTCGTGAAGCTTTCTTT. The chain recombines TRBV27 with TRBJ1-1; perhaps TRBD1 as D (5 bases). The V gene's germline CDR1 is MNHEY and CDR2 SMNVEV (reference sequence). Trimming pared 3 bases from V and 7 bases from J, leaving 18 bases between. The CDR3 has 15 amino acids.

J is TRBJ1-1 and V is TRBV10-3; unclear D gene. In germline, CDR1 is ENHRY, CDR2 SYGVKD. CDR3 length equals 13 residues. The V end lost 0 bases, the J end lost 3 bases, and 5 bases lay between the germline ends. This CDR3 is CAISESSDTEAFF. The DNA of the CDR3 is TGTGCCATCAGTGAGTCATCAGACACTGAAGCTTTCTTT.

Note on this clone: Other DNA sequences in this specimen translate into the identical CDR3. The V gene is TRBV7-6, the J gene TRBJ2-7, with 7 bases lining up with TRBD2. In germline, CDR1 is SGHVS, CDR2 FNYEAQ. V lost 1 base to trimming and J lost 0 bases; unmatched junction nucleotides: 3. The CDR3 length is 15 residues. In nucleotides, the CDR3 is TGTGCCAGCAGCTTAGAGGGCGGGAGCTCCTACGAGCAGTACTTC. This translates into CASSLEGGSSYEQYF. Filled out from reference TRBV7-6 and TRBJ2-7, the complete variable domain reads GAGVSQSPRYKVTKRGQDVALRCDPISGHVSLYWYRQALGQGPEFLTYFNYEAQQDKSGLPNDRFSAERPEGSISTLTIQRTEQRDSAMYRCASSLEGGSSYEQYFGPGTRLTVT.

V gene TRBV7-9 combines with J gene TRBJ1-2; no clear D. Between the trimmed V and J ends, which lost 8 bases and 6 bases, there was a span of 19 bases. There are 14 residues in the CDR3. Germline assignment: CDR1 SEHNR and CDR2 FQNEAQ (reference sequence). Here the CDR3 reads CASGPDLSGDGYTF. CDR3 DNA sequence: TGTGCCAGCGGCCCCGACCTTAGCGGTGATGGCTACACCTTC.

The chain couples TRBV5-1 to TRBJ1-1; no reliable D call. This CDR3 is built from 14 residues. CDR1 SGHRS and CDR2 YFSETQ come from the germline V gene. The ends were cut back, 0 bases at V and 0 bases at J, with 6 bases in the middle. Written as DNA, the CDR3 is TGCGCCAGCAGCTTGGACACAATGAACACTGAAGCTTTCTTT. Amino acids: CASSLDTMNTEAFF.

This chain links TRBV4-1 with TRBJ2-7; 12 bases line up with TRBD2. The CDR3 covers 16 residues. V gave up 2 bases and J gave up 6 bases; unmatched junction bases: 8. Germline lookup yields CDR1 MGHRA and CDR2 YSYEKL. The CDR3 region is CASSQPRLAGVGEQYF. CDR3 coding DNA: TGCGCCAGCAGCCAACCTCGACTAGCGGGAGTGGGCGAGCAGTACTTC.

The CDR3 DNA follows: TGTGCCAGCAGTCCTGGAGACCTCGGGACAGAAAATGAAAAACTGTTTTTT. Translated: CASSPGDLGTENEKLFF. The gene calls are TRBV6-6 and TRBJ1-4; 7 bases are shared with TRBD1. V gave up 5 bases and J gave up 5 bases; unmatched junction bases: 14. Per germline, CDR1 MNHNY and CDR2 SVGAGI (reference sequence). The CDR3 loop spans 17 amino acids.

V is TRBV18 and J is TRBJ2-2; TRBD1 aligns across 7 bases. The CDR3 extends over 17 amino acids. V gave up 2 bases and J gave up 0 bases; unmatched junction bases: 6. CDR1 is KGHSH and CDR2 is LQKENI in the germline V gene. The CDR3 region has the DNA TGTGCCAGCTCACCAGAAGGGACAGAACCGAACACCGGGGAGCTGTTTTTT. Translating gives CASSPEGTEPNTGELFF.

A word on this clone: Other DNA sequences in this sample translate to the same CDR3. This chain joins TRBV12-3 or TRBV12-4 and TRBJ2-7; 8 bases map to TRBD2. The CDR3 has 13 amino acids. With V trimmed by 2 bases and J by 3 bases, 0 bases remained unmatched. CDR3 residues: CASSLSGGYEQYF. In DNA, the CDR3 is TGTGCCAGCAGTTTAAGCGGGGGCTACGAGCAGTACTTC.

This chain joins TRBV7-6 and TRBJ1-4; a weak D match, TRBD1 (5 bases). The CDR3 runs 17 residues. Germline V gene data show CDR1 as SGHVS and CDR2 as FNYEAQ. Trimming left V 0 bases short and J 8 bases short, with 19 bases between. The CDR3 sequence is CASSLALAGYHGEKLFF. Here the CDR3 DNA reads TGTGCCAGCAGCTTAGCTTTGGCAGGGTATCATGGCGAAAAACTGTTTTTT.

The chain is built from TRBV3-1 (or the pseudogene TRBV3-2) and TRBJ2-5, with 8 bases that match TRBD2. Germline CDR1 LGHDT, CDR2 YNNKEL (reference sequence). After removal of 1 base from V and 5 bases from J, the junction contained 3 bases not matched to a gene. The CDR3 spans 14 residues. The CDR3 protein is CASSQGPGGETQYF. The DNA of the CDR3 is TGTGCCAGCAGCCAAGGTCCGGGAGGGGAGACCCAGTACTTC.

The rearrangement joins TRBV27 to TRBJ1-2; TRBD1 aligns across 7 bases. V dropped 5 bases and J dropped 0; count of bases not matched to a gene: 6. This CDR3 is 15 amino acids long. Germline CDR1 MNHEY, CDR2 SMNVEV (reference sequence). CDR3 region: CASSTTGVANYGYTF. As DNA, the CDR3 is TGTGCCAGCAGTACAACAGGGGTAGCTAACTATGGCTACACCTTC.

CDR3 in DNA: TGTGCCAGCAGCCGAGGGACTGTGAACACCGGGGAGCTGTTTTTT. Encoded protein: CASSRGTVNTGELFF. This chain links TRBV3-1 (or the pseudogene TRBV3-2) with TRBJ2-2; TRBD2 is a possible D gene (6 bases). The CDR3 is 15 residues long. CDR1 is LGHDT, CDR2 YNNKEL, per germline (reference sequence). V was trimmed by 4 bases and J by 1 base, leaving 10 bases between them.

The chain's CDR3 is CASSLEPLLSSYNSPLHF. DNA of the CDR3: TGTGCCAGCAGTTTAGAACCCCTACTAAGCTCCTATAATTCACCCCTCCACTTT. The chain has TRBV28 and TRBJ1-6, with D uncertain. The CDR3 is 18 amino acids. CDR1 is MDHEN, CDR2 SYDVKM, per germline. The V gene lost 2 bases and the J gene lost 0 bases, with 14 bases spanning the gap.

The chain has TRBV28 and TRBJ1-5; TRBD1 might be the D (6 bases). CDR3 length: 14 residues. Germline V gene lookup returns CDR1 MDHEN and CDR2 SYDVKM. V lost 6 bases and J 2 bases, leaving 11 bases between the germline ends. The CDR3 DNA sequence: TGTGCCAGCAGCCAGGACAGCCGCAATCAGCCCCAGCATTTT. Encoded protein: CASSQDSRNQPQHF. Full variable domain (outside the CDR3, taken from reference TRBV28 and TRBJ1-5): DVKVTQSSRYLVKRTGEKVFLECVQDMDHENMFWYRQDPGLGLRLIYFSYDVKMKEKGDIPEGYSVSREKKERFSLILESASTNQTSMYLCASSQDSRNQPQHFGDGTRLSIL.